The 10 T cell receptor beta chains presented below share a single source sample, sequenced in a study of blood T cell repertoires in COVID-19. Using immunoSEQ multiplex PCR, the repertoire was profiled, and TCRdb retains in-frame clones only, with some absent. In the table there are hundreds of thousands of clones, roughly nine tenths of which are singletons. The sequencing input was peripheral blood. These receptors all come from a woman between 25 and 40 years old with COVID-19, enrolled during active disease.

This sequence joins TRBV19 and TRBJ2-4; D might be TRBD1 (5 bases). The CDR3 covers 15 residues. V was pared by 3 bases and J by 2 bases, with 11 bases between. Per germline, CDR1 LNHDA and CDR2 SQIVND (reference sequence). The CDR3 bases are TGTGCCAGTAGTATTGTGGGGCTGACCAAAAACATTCAGTACTTC. This encodes CASSIVGLTKNIQYF.

The chain links TRBV5-1 to TRBJ2-1; tentatively, D is TRBD2 (6 bases). The length of the CDR3 is 13 residues. Germline CDR1 SGHRS, CDR2 YFSETQ. V was trimmed by 4 bases and J by 9 bases, leaving 14 bases between them. CDR3 amino acids: CASSGDSLREQFF. The CDR3, as DNA: TGCGCCAGCAGCGGGGACTCCCTCCGTGAGCAGTTCTTC.

This rearrangement joins TRBV7-6 to TRBJ1-2, with 10 bases fitting TRBD1. The CDR3 covers 12 residues. V trimming: 8 bases; J trimming: 6 bases; junction bases outside the gene matches: 3. Germline CDR1 reads SGHVS; CDR2 reads FNYEAQ. The CDR3 spells CASGDRGHGYTF. CDR3 sequence (DNA): TGTGCCAGCGGCGACAGGGGGCATGGCTACACCTTC.

The CDR3 DNA follows: TGTGCCAGCAGCCCGGGGGGCTTGGGGGCTGGAGGGTACTATGGCTACACCTTC. Protein product: CASSPGGLGAGGYYGYTF. This sequence joins TRBV27 and TRBJ1-2, with D perhaps matching TRBD1 (6 bases). Germline V gene data show CDR1 as MNHEY and CDR2 as SMNVEV (reference sequence). V was clipped by 6 bases and J by 3 bases, with 26 bases between them. This CDR3 is 18 amino acids long.

V usage is TRBV7-6 and J usage is TRBJ1-6, with TRBD1 matching 8 bases. The germline V gene has CDR1 SGHVS and CDR2 FNYEAQ. CDR3 length equals 15 residues. J lost 14 bases, V lost 1 base, and 10 bases had no gene match. CDR3 sequence reads: CASSLDLGQGSSLHF. DNA for the CDR3: TGTGCCAGCAGCTTAGACCTAGGACAGGGATCGTCCCTCCACTTT.

The V call is TRBV11-3, the J call TRBJ1-5; D unresolved. The CDR3 is 17 amino acids. Trimming took off 4 bases at V and 0 bases at J, with 16 bases between the two ends. Looked up from germline, CDR1 is SGHNT and CDR2 is YENEEA. The CDR3 DNA reads as TGTGCCAGCAGCTCAAAGCACAGCCCCGATAGCAATCAGCCCCAGCATTTT. It specifies CASSSKHSPDSNQPQHF.

This rearrangement joins TRBV7-9 to TRBJ1-2, with D possibly being TRBD1 (6 bases). CDR1 and CDR2 from the germline V gene are SEHNR and FQNEAQ (reference sequence). The CDR3 is 11 amino acids. V lost 3 bases to trimming and J lost 8 bases, with 7 bases between them. The CDR3 is CASSFDRGYTF. For the CDR3, the DNA is TGTGCCAGCAGCTTCGACAGGGGCTACACCTTC.

The rearrangement joins TRBV30 to TRBJ2-3, with TRBD2 matching over 10 bases. The CDR3 has 16 amino acids. The germline V gene has CDR1 GTSNPN and CDR2 SVGIG (reference sequence). V lost 2 bases to trimming and J lost 8 bases; unmatched junction nucleotides: 13. CDR3 region: CAWSIQTAGGQGTQYF. DNA for the CDR3: TGTGCCTGGAGTATTCAAACAGCGGGGGGGCAGGGTACGCAGTATTTT.

The V and J genes are TRBV6-5 and TRBJ2-1, with 8 bases matching TRBD2. Germline assignment: CDR1 MNHEY and CDR2 SVGAGI. The CDR3 extends over 15 amino acids. Losses at the gene ends were 0 bases for V and 8 bases for J; bases not matched to a gene: 6. The CDR3: CASSYSAGALDEQFF. The CDR3 DNA reads TGTGCCAGCAGTTACTCAGCGGGGGCCTTGGATGAGCAGTTCTTC.

The rearrangement links TRBV9 to TRBJ1-6; a weak D match, TRBD1 (5 bases). V shed 3 bases and J shed 7 bases, with 11 bases lying between them. The CDR3 contains 14 residues. Germline V CDR1 and CDR2: SGDLS, YYNGEE. This CDR3 reads CASSARERNSPLHF. CDR3 bases: TGTGCCAGCAGCGCCAGGGAAAGGAATTCACCCCTCCACTTT.